A single sample gave rise to the 18 T cell receptor beta chains below, sequenced in a study of a mutant IDH1 vaccine in newly diagnosed glioma (dated by TCRdb to 2020 to 2022). Library construction relied on the immunoSEQ multiplex PCR assay. The clones in this table, taken by TCRdb from immuneACCESS, are in-frame only. Not every clone is retained; where verified, under half of the shortfall comes from an unresolved V gene, and the cause of the rest is unknown. The sample table holds about 42,000 clones, of which around 83% were seen once. The ten largest clones add up to roughly 5.6% of the sample. In the paper's terms, the time point label means: week 35, safety follow-up. Every vaccine dose consisted of 300 ug of a 20-mer mutant IDH1 peptide in Montanide, administered subcutaneously together with topical imiquimod. No antigens are known for them. Source: PBMCs, taken from a glioma patient whose treatment included an IDH1 peptide vaccine. The receptors come from a woman aged 50 to 65 with glioma.

The chain employs TRBV7-9 and TRBJ1-1; D remains ambiguous. Germline-derived CDR1 and CDR2 are SEHNR and FQNEAQ (reference sequence). CDR3 length: 12 residues. V lost 5 bases to trimming and J lost 8 bases, with 12 bases between them. CDR3: CASSVQGREAFF. The CDR3, as DNA: TGTGCCAGCAGCGTCCAAGGACGCGAAGCTTTCTTT. The full variable domain, in which reference TRBV7-9 and TRBJ1-1 provide the parts outside the CDR3, is DTGVSQNPRHKITKRGQNVTFRCDPISEHNRLYWYRQTLGQGPEFLTYFQNEAQLEKSRLLSDRFSAERPKGSFSTLEIQRTEQGDSAMYLCASSVQGREAFFGQGTRLTVV.

The chain carries TRBV9 and TRBJ2-5; TRBD2 aligns across 9 bases. V gave up 1 base and J gave up 7 bases; unmatched junction bases: 5. Per the germline V gene, CDR1 is SGDLS and CDR2 is YYNGEE. The CDR3 length is 14 residues. CDR3 residues: CASSVLLAGSTQYF. CDR3 nucleotide sequence: TGTGCCAGCAGCGTATTGCTAGCGGGGTCGACCCAGTACTTC.

This clone was recorded a few times. V is TRBV9 and J is TRBJ1-1; D not certain. V lost 0 bases to trimming and J lost 5 bases, with 11 bases between them. Germline V gives CDR1 SGDLS, CDR2 YYNGEE. The CDR3 has 14 amino acids. This CDR3 is CASSVGPQETEAFF. The DNA for the CDR3 is TGTGCCAGCAGCGTAGGGCCGCAAGAGACTGAAGCTTTCTTT.

This chain uses TRBV10-3 with TRBJ1-6; maybe TRBD1 (5 bases). Germline CDR1 reads ENHRY; CDR2 reads SYGVKD. Trimming stripped 4 bases from V and 5 bases from J, with 12 bases between. The CDR3 length is 15 residues. The CDR3 is CAISGAGANNSPLHF. DNA for the CDR3: TGTGCCATCAGTGGAGCCGGGGCGAATAATTCACCCCTCCACTTT.

The V gene is TRBV6-1, the J gene TRBJ1-6, with D possibly TRBD1 on 6 matching bases. CDR1 and CDR2 (germline): MNHNS, SASEGT. V shed 9 bases and J shed 4 bases, with 13 bases lying between them. This CDR3 is 14 amino acids long. CDR3 loop: CASIGQQYNSPLHF. The CDR3 nucleotides are TGTGCCAGTATTGGACAGCAATATAATTCACCCCTCCACTTT.

This chain links TRBV5-6 with TRBJ2-3; perhaps TRBD2 as D (6 bases). This CDR3 is 15 amino acids long. CDR1 is SGHDT and CDR2 is YYEEEE in the germline V gene. Between the trimmed V and J ends, which lost 0 bases and 5 bases, there was a span of 13 bases. CDR3 in amino acids: CASSLVSGGVDTQYF. CDR3 coding DNA: TGTGCCAGCAGCTTGGTTAGCGGAGGCGTAGATACGCAGTATTTT.

The genes are TRBV18 and TRBJ1-5, with TRBD1 matching 9 bases. CDR3 length equals 16 residues. The germline CDR1 and CDR2 sequences are KGHSH and LQKENI. J gave up 1 base and V 3 bases, and 4 bases lay outside the gene matches. The CDR3 here is CASSPPGTGSNQPQHF. CDR3 nucleotides: TGTGCCAGCTCACCCCCCGGGACAGGGAGCAATCAGCCCCAGCATTTT.

J is TRBJ1-5 and V is TRBV6-5; tentatively, D is TRBD1 (5 bases). V was trimmed by 1 base and J by 5 bases, leaving 12 bases between them. This CDR3 spans 15 amino acids. Germline V gene data show CDR1 as MNHEY and CDR2 as SVGAGI. CDR3 sequence: CASSYLSGGDQPQHF. CDR3 bases: TGTGCCAGCAGTTACTTATCCGGGGGGGATCAGCCCCAGCATTTT.

The V and J genes are TRBV4-2 and TRBJ1-1; 7 bases line up with TRBD1. CDR3 length equals 14 residues. Germline loops: CDR1 LGHNA, CDR2 YNFKEQ. With 3 bases clipped from V and 10 bases from J, the junction kept 11 bases outside the gene matches. The CDR3 is CASSQGGDSLRAFF. The CDR3 nucleotides are TGTGCCAGCAGCCAGGGAGGGGACAGCCTCCGAGCTTTCTTT.

The chain recombines TRBV4-3 with TRBJ2-5; D call uncertain. CDR3 length: 12 amino acids. V dropped 0 bases and J dropped 7 bases, with 6 bases sitting between them. Germline V lookup: CDR1 LGHNA, CDR2 YSLEER. The CDR3 DNA reads as TGCGCCAGCAGCCAAGATAGAGGGACCCAGTACTTC. This codes for CASSQDRGTQYF.

This chain links TRBV30 with TRBJ2-3, with 7 bases fitting TRBD1. This CDR3 comprises 15 residues. Unmatched junction bases numbered 5, after V lost 2 bases and J lost 0 bases. Germline CDR1 GTSNPN, CDR2 SVGIG (reference sequence). CDR3 sequence reads: CAWSPTGSSTDTQYF. The CDR3 region has the DNA TGTGCCTGGAGTCCGACAGGGTCTAGCACAGATACGCAGTATTTT.

The CDR3 sequence is CASSQDPLRVPFQTGELFF. CDR3 nucleotide sequence: TGCGCCAGCAGCCAAGATCCTCTCCGGGTGCCGTTTCAGACCGGGGAGCTGTTTTTT. This chain links TRBV4-1 with TRBJ2-2; the D is unclear. The CDR3 length is 19 residues. Trimming took off 0 bases at V and 5 bases at J, with 22 bases between the two ends. CDR1 and CDR2 from the germline V gene are MGHRA and YSYEKL.

The rearrangement links TRBV9 to TRBJ2-6; D is undetermined. Trimming cost V 0 bases and J 0 bases, with 4 bases left between them. CDR3 size: 15 residues. Germline lookup yields CDR1 SGDLS and CDR2 YYNGEE. In nucleotides, the CDR3 is TGTGCCAGCAGCGTAGCCGGCTCTGGGGCCAACGTCCTGACTTTC. Translated: CASSVAGSGANVLTF.

In the case of this clone: Additional DNA sequences in this sample encode the identical CDR3. This chain joins TRBV27 and TRBJ1-4; D unresolved. Germline V lookup: CDR1 MNHEY, CDR2 SMNVEV (reference sequence). The CDR3 has 11 amino acids. V lost 3 bases and J lost 7, with 3 bases in between. This CDR3 is CASSFGEKLFF. The CDR3 DNA is TGTGCCAGCAGTTTCGGTGAAAAACTGTTTTTT.

The chain combines TRBV27 with TRBJ1-2; D remains unclear. V shed 0 bases and J shed 4 bases, with 6 bases lying between them. From germline, CDR1 is MNHEY and CDR2 SMNVEV (reference sequence). The CDR3 is 13 amino acids. The CDR3 nucleotides are TGTGCCAGCAGTTTATCCGAATCCTATGGCTACACCTTC. Translated, it gives CASSLSESYGYTF.

V and J are TRBV5-4 and TRBJ2-1, with D perhaps given as TRBD1 or TRBD2 (6 bases each). The CDR3 totals 17 residues. The V end lost 0 bases, the J end lost 1 base, and 14 bases lay between the germline ends. The germline gives CDR1 SGHNT, CDR2 YYREEE (reference sequence). Here the CDR3 reads CASSLVGGGRSYNEQFF. The DNA of the CDR3 is TGTGCCAGCAGCTTGGTAGGAGGGGGGAGGTCCTACAATGAGCAGTTCTTC.

The rearrangement uses TRBV9 and TRBJ1-4, with unresolved D. CDR1 is SGDLS, CDR2 YYNGEE, per germline. Trimming removed 4 bases at V and 11 bases at J, with 21 bases between. The CDR3 loop spans 15 amino acids. CDR3 residues: CASSPRRSGPPKLFF. As DNA, the CDR3 is TGTGCCAGCAGCCCCCGACGGTCCGGCCCGCCTAAACTGTTTTTT.

This clone was seen a single time. The chain links TRBV9 to TRBJ2-3; TRBD2 aligns across 9 bases. The CDR3 loop spans 17 amino acids. Unmatched junction bases numbered 7, after V lost 2 bases and J lost 0 bases. Germline assignment: CDR1 SGDLS and CDR2 YYNGEE. CDR3 DNA: TGTGCCAGCAGCGTGGGGCGGGGGGGCCGTAGCACAGATACGCAGTATTTT. Protein sequence: CASSVGRGGRSTDTQYF.